This entry lists 26 T cell receptor beta chains sequenced from one sample in a study of blood T cell repertoires in COVID-19. The table came from immunoSEQ multiplex PCR; TCRdb's copy has only in-frame clones and leaves some out. The table includes about 280,000 clones, approximately 85% detected once. The sample was peripheral blood. Source of these receptors: a man in his forties or fifties with active or convalescent COVID-19.

The V gene is TRBV3-1 (or the pseudogene TRBV3-2), the J gene TRBJ2-3; maybe TRBD2 (6 bases). The germline gives CDR1 LGHDT, CDR2 YNNKEL (reference sequence). CDR3 size: 15 residues. The V end was cut by 2 bases, the J end by 3 bases, with 12 bases between. In DNA form, the CDR3 reads TGTGCCAGCAGCCAAAAGCGGGTAGATACAGATACGCAGTATTTT. It is translated as CASSQKRVDTDTQYF.

The V call is TRBV11-3, the J call TRBJ2-1, with unresolved D. The V end was cut by 1 base, the J end by 3 bases, with 7 bases between. The V gene's germline CDR1 is SGHNT and CDR2 YENEEA. This CDR3 spans 14 amino acids. The CDR3 nucleotides are TGTGCCAGCAGCTTAGCAGGAATCTACAATGAGCAGTTCTTC. This sequence encodes CASSLAGIYNEQFF.

Notes on this clone: The junction shows a germline mismatch at one end, possibly a read error. The same CDR3 can be traced to other DNA sequences in this sample. The V and J genes are TRBV19 and TRBJ1-5; 8 bases line up with TRBD1. Germline CDR1 LNHDA, CDR2 SQIVND (reference sequence). The CDR3 is 15 amino acids. CDR3 sequence: CASSIGQGYGQPQHF. The CDR3 DNA reads as TGCGCCAGTAGTATCGGACAGGGTTATGGTCAGCCCCAGCATTTT.

In nucleotides, the CDR3 is TGTGCCAGCAGCCAGATCAGAGTGGGCAGGAACATTCAGTACTTC. This translates into CASSQIRVGRNIQYF. The chain uses TRBV6-5 and TRBJ2-4; no reliable D call. The CDR3 has 15 amino acids. Germline CDR1 MNHEY, CDR2 SVGAGI. Trimming removed 6 bases at V and 7 bases at J, with 19 bases between.

This rearrangement joins TRBV30 to TRBJ1-3; tentatively, D is TRBD1 (6 bases). In germline, CDR1 is GTSNPN, CDR2 SVGIG (reference sequence). This CDR3 has 15 amino acids. This chain's CDR3 is CAIGQIYNSGNTIYF. For the CDR3, the DNA is TGTGCTATCGGACAGATATACAACTCTGGAAACACCATATATTTT.

The chain carries TRBV3-1 (or the pseudogene TRBV3-2) and TRBJ1-2; 8 nucleotides match TRBD1. Germline assignment: CDR1 LGHDT and CDR2 YNNKEL (reference sequence). The CDR3 loop spans 14 amino acids. V was clipped by 9 bases and J by 13 bases; unmatched bases: 19. CDR3 sequence (DNA): TGTGCCAGTGAAGAGCAGGGGGCGAGAATCGGTCGCACCTTC. Its translation is CASEEQGARIGRTF.

This clone was seen just once. The V gene is TRBV4-3, the J gene TRBJ1-2, with TRBD1 matching over 8 bases. Trimming at V came to 3 bases and at J to 4 bases, leaving 4 bases not matched to a gene. Germline V gives CDR1 LGHNA, CDR2 YSLEER. The CDR3 has 14 residues. Here the CDR3 reads CASSQATGAYGYTF. CDR3 nucleotides: TGCGCCAGCAGCCAGGCGACAGGGGCCTATGGCTACACCTTC.

The rearrangement uses TRBV29-1 and TRBJ2-7; D perhaps matches TRBD1 (5 bases). V was clipped by 6 bases and J by 0 bases, with 18 bases between them. The CDR3 has 15 residues. From germline, CDR1 is SQVTM and CDR2 ANQGSEA. The CDR3 coding sequence is TGCAGCGTAACCGGTTGGGGCTCTGCCTCCTACGAGCAGTACTTC. Encoded protein: CSVTGWGSASYEQYF.

V gene TRBV7-2 combines with J gene TRBJ1-3; D ambiguous. The CDR3 spans 15 residues. Germline lookup yields CDR1 SGHTA and CDR2 FQGNSA. With 6 bases removed from V and 0 bases from J, the gap between germline ends came to 12 bases. The CDR3 here is CASSSMHSSGNTIYF. CDR3 DNA: TGTGCCAGCAGTTCGATGCACAGCTCTGGAAACACCATATATTTT.

This chain links TRBV5-1 with TRBJ2-5; 8 bases agree with TRBD2. V lost 0 bases, J lost 7 bases, and 14 bases stayed unmatched. The CDR3 runs to 17 residues. CDR1 and CDR2 (germline): SGHRS, YFSETQ. The CDR3 nucleotides are TGCGCCAGCAGCTTGGTCCTCACCGGCGGGAGGTCTGTGACCCAGTACTTC. This encodes CASSLVLTGGRSVTQYF. Combining the CDR3 with reference TRBV5-1 and TRBJ2-5 gives the whole variable domain KAGVTQTPRYLIKTRGQQVTLSCSPISGHRSVSWYQQTPGQGLQFLFEYFSETQRNKGNFPGRFSGRQFSNSRSEMNVSTLELGDSALYLCASSLVLTGGRSVTQYFGPGTRLLVL.

The chain uses TRBV7-2 and TRBJ2-2, with D hard to call. The V end lost 2 bases, the J end lost 5 bases, and 9 bases lay between the germline ends. Germline V gives CDR1 SGHTA, CDR2 FQGNSA. The CDR3 contains 14 residues. Here the CDR3 reads CASSLSPPTGELFF. In DNA, the CDR3 is TGTGCCAGCAGCTTATCCCCCCCTACCGGGGAGCTGTTTTTT.

The V call is TRBV6-5, the J call TRBJ1-6; D remains unclear. The CDR3 has 15 residues. Germline CDR1 is MNHEY and CDR2 is SVGAGI. The V and J ends lost 6 bases and 5 bases respectively, with 14 bases between them. In DNA, the CDR3 is TGTGCCAGCAGGGCACAGCCCGACAATAATTCACCCCTCCACTTT. Residues: CASRAQPDNNSPLHF.

The chain employs TRBV5-4 and TRBJ2-5, with TRBD2 matching over 7 bases. Trimming cost V 2 bases and J 5 bases; bases outside gene matches: 15. CDR3 length equals 17 residues. Germline CDR1 SGHNT, CDR2 YYREEE (reference sequence). CDR3: CASSLPPSGPQAETQYF. Written as DNA, the CDR3 is TGTGCCAGCAGCTTACCCCCTAGCGGACCCCAAGCCGAGACCCAGTACTTC. The complete variable domain, with remaining parts taken from reference TRBV5-4 and TRBJ2-5, reads ETGVTQSPTHLIKTRGQQVTLRCSSQSGHNTVSWYQQALGQGPQFIFQYYREEENGRGNFPPRFSGLQFPNYSSELNVNALELDDSALYLCASSLPPSGPQAETQYFGPGTRLLVL.

The chain is built from TRBV4-3 and TRBJ2-7; 12 nucleotides agree with TRBD2. Losses at the gene ends were 3 bases for V and 3 bases for J; bases not matched to a gene: 3. Germline assignment: CDR1 LGHNA and CDR2 YSLEER. The CDR3 sequence is 15 residues long. The CDR3 sequence is CASSHGLAGNYEQYF. As DNA, the CDR3 is TGCGCCAGCAGCCACGGACTAGCGGGAAACTACGAGCAGTACTTC.

The CDR3 here is CASSQGSSGGNEQFF. CDR3 DNA: TGCGCCAGCAGCCAAGGTAGTAGCGGGGGCAATGAGCAGTTCTTC. The V and J genes are TRBV4-3 and TRBJ2-1; 9 nucleotides match TRBD2. V trimming: 1 base; J trimming: 6 bases; junction bases outside the gene matches: 4. The CDR3 is 15 amino acids. CDR1 is LGHNA, CDR2 YSLEER, per germline.

This chain connects TRBV10-2 to TRBJ2-1; 7 bases agree with TRBD1. The junction had 12 bases not matched to a gene; V was cut back by 4 bases and J by 9 bases. The V gene's germline CDR1 is WSHSY and CDR2 SAAADI. This CDR3 is built from 15 residues. The CDR3 DNA follows: TGCGCCAGCAGTGCGCCGGGACAGAATTCTTCTGAGCAGTTCTTC. Its translation: CASSAPGQNSSEQFF.

This clone showed up just a few times. V and J are TRBV28 and TRBJ1-1, with D tentatively TRBD1 (5 bases). Trimming stripped 6 bases from V and 1 base from J, with 12 bases between. Looked up from germline, CDR1 is MDHEN and CDR2 is SYDVKM. CDR3 length: 14 amino acids. Here the CDR3 DNA reads TGTGCCAGCAGGCAGGGAGGAACGAACACTGAAGCTTTCTTT. This sequence encodes CASRQGGTNTEAFF. The full variable domain, rest sourced from reference TRBV28 and TRBJ1-1, is DVKVTQSSRYLVKRTGEKVFLECVQDMDHENMFWYRQDPGLGLRLIYFSYDVKMKEKGDIPEGYSVSREKKERFSLILESASTNQTSMYLCASRQGGTNTEAFFGQGTRLTVV.

This chain's CDR3 is CASSLSTGNGYTF. Written as DNA, the CDR3 is TGCGCCAGCAGCCTATCGACAGGGAATGGCTACACCTTC. The V call is TRBV4-1, the J call TRBJ1-2; 7 bases are a match to TRBD1. The germline V gene has CDR1 MGHRA and CDR2 YSYEKL. V trimming: 4 bases; J trimming: 6 bases; junction bases outside the gene matches: 5. This CDR3 contains 13 residues.

V is TRBV12-3 or TRBV12-4 and J is TRBJ1-2, with 7 bases identical to TRBD1. CDR3 length equals 13 residues. The junction had 4 bases not matched to a gene; V was cut back by 5 bases and J by 4 bases. Here the CDR3 reads CASSTGAPYGYTF. In nucleotides, the CDR3 is TGTGCCAGCAGTACAGGGGCTCCCTATGGCTACACCTTC.

J is TRBJ2-2 and V is TRBV5-8; 7 bases match TRBD1. Losses at the gene ends were 4 bases for V and 0 bases for J; bases not matched to a gene: 6. The CDR3 totals 16 residues. Germline CDR1 and CDR2: SGHTS and YDEGEE. This CDR3 is CASSPWGQTNTGELFF. In DNA form, the CDR3 reads TGTGCCAGCAGCCCTTGGGGACAGACGAACACCGGGGAGCTGTTTTTT.

The chain uses TRBV19 and TRBJ1-5; no clear D gene. This CDR3 spans 15 amino acids. CDR1 and CDR2 (germline): LNHDA, SQIVND (reference sequence). Between the trimmed V and J ends, which lost 5 bases and 0 bases, there was a span of 11 bases. DNA of the CDR3: TGTGCCAGTAGTGCCCAGGCGTATAGCAATCAGCCCCAGCATTTT. Protein product: CASSAQAYSNQPQHF.

The V and J genes are TRBV20-1 and TRBJ1-1; TRBD1 is a possible D gene (5 bases). This CDR3 is 14 amino acids long. Trimming left V 3 bases short and J 5 bases short, with 16 bases between. Looked up from germline, CDR1 is DFQATT and CDR2 is SNEGSKA (reference sequence). The CDR3 coding sequence is TGCAGTGCTAGTGCGGCAGGGCCAGGGACTGAAGCTTTCTTT. It translates to CSASAAGPGTEAFF.

The V gene is TRBV19, the J gene TRBJ1-1; weak D call: TRBD1 (6 bases). Germline V gives CDR1 LNHDA, CDR2 SQIVND (reference sequence). V was shortened by 5 bases and J by 5 bases, with 9 bases between the two germline ends. The CDR3 runs 12 residues. The DNA of the CDR3 is TGTGCCAGTAGTCGACAGGATACTGAAGCTTTCTTT. This gives the protein CASSRQDTEAFF.

A few counts support this clone. V is TRBV2 and J is TRBJ2-7; 7 bases match TRBD2. The trim removed 6 bases at V and 3 bases at J, leaving 5 bases unmatched. The length of the CDR3 is 13 residues. CDR1 is SNHLY, CDR2 FYNNEI, per germline. In DNA, the CDR3 is TGTGCCAGCAGCGCGGGAGAAATCTACGAGCAGTACTTC. Encoded protein: CASSAGEIYEQYF.

This chain links TRBV2 with TRBJ1-2; 9 bases match TRBD1. In germline, CDR1 is SNHLY, CDR2 FYNNEI. The J segment lost 7 bases and the V segment lost 8 bases, leaving 8 bases of the junction unmatched. The CDR3 covers 13 residues. In DNA form, the CDR3 reads TGTGCCAGCCAGGACAGGGGAGAAAGTGGCTACACCTTC. Protein product: CASQDRGESGYTF.

V usage is TRBV5-4 and J usage is TRBJ1-6, with 7 positions matching TRBD1. Germline V gene lookup returns CDR1 SGHNT and CDR2 YYREEE (reference sequence). This CDR3 has 16 amino acids. J gave up 1 base and V 3 bases, and 4 bases lay outside the gene matches. The CDR3 region has the DNA TGTGCCAGCAGCTCTAGACAGGGTTCCTATAATTCACCCCTCCACTTT. Translation: CASSSRQGSYNSPLHF.